This entry describes one T cell receptor (beta chain). Its antigen is still unknown. The PCR had 60 Vbeta and 13 Jbeta primers. Profiled with immunoSEQ multiplex PCR; TCRdb holds only in-frame clones, not every one. The table lists over 150,000 clones, about 82% of them singletons. This record belongs to a study of cytomegalovirus exposure and HLA in healthy donors. Points from the study as a whole: TCR beta sequences reportedly predicted most subjects' HLA-A and HLA-B alleles accurately. Later analysis associated a missense DCLRE1C variant with TCR beta V- and J-gene trimming.

Germline loops: CDR1 SGHTA, CDR2 FQGNSA. V was clipped by 5 bases and J by 11 bases, with 10 bases between them. This CDR3 has 12 residues. This receptor was taken from a woman aged 25 to 39 in good health and CMV-seropositive. The J gene is TRBJ1-6, the V gene TRBV7-2; D remains unclear. Sequencing was done on a sample of PBMCs. CDR3 amino acids: CASSPMAAPLHF. CDR3 DNA: TGTGCCAGCAGCCCTATGGCGGCACCCCTCCACTTT.